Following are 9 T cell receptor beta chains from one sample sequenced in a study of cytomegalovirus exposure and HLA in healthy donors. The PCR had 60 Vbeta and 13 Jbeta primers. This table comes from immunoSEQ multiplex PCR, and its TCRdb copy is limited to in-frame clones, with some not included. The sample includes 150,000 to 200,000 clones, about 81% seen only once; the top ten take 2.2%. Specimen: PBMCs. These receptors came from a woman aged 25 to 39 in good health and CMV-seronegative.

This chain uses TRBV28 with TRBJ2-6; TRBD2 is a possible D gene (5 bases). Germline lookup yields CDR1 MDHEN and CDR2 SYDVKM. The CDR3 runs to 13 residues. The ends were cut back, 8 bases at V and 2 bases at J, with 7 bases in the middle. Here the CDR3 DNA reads TGTGCCAGCCGGGGAGCTGGGGCCAACGTCCTGACTTTC. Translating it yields CASRGAGANVLTF.

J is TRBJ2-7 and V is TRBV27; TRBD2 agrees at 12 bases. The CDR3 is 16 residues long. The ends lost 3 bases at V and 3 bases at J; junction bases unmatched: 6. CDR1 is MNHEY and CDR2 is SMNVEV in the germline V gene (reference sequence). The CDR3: CASSFGTSGSRYEQYF. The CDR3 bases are TGTGCCAGCAGTTTTGGGACTAGCGGGTCCCGCTACGAGCAGTACTTC.

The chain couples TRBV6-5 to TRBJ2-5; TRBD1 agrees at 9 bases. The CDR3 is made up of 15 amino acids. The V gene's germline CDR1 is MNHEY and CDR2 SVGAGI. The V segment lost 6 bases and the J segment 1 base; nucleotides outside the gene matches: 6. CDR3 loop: CASSLDRGGQETQYF. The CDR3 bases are TGTGCCAGCAGCCTCGACAGGGGGGGCCAAGAGACCCAGTACTTC.

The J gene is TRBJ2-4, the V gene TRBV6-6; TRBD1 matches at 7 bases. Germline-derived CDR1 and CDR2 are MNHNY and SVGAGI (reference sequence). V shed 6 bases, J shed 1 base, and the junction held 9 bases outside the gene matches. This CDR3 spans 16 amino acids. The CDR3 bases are TGTGCCAGCAGCGACGACAGGGTTAATGCCAAAAACATTCAGTACTTC. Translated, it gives CASSDDRVNAKNIQYF.

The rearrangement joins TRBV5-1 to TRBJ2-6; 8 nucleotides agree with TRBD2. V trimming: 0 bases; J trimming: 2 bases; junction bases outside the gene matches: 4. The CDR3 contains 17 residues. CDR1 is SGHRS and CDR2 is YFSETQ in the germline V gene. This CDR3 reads CASSLVPGGAGANVLTF. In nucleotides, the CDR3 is TGCGCCAGCAGCTTGGTCCCGGGAGGGGCTGGGGCCAACGTCCTGACTTTC.

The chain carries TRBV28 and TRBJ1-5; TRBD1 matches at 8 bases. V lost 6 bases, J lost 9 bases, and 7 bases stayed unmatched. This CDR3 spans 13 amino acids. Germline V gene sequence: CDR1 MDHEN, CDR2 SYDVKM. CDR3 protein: CASSRQGPRPQHF. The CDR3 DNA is TGTGCCAGCAGCCGACAGGGGCCCAGGCCCCAGCATTTT.

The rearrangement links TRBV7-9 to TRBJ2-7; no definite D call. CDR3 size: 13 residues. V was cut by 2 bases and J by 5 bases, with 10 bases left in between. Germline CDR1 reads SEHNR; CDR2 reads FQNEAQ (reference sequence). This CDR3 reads CASSLSWQDEQYF. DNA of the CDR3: TGTGCCAGCAGCTTAAGTTGGCAGGACGAGCAGTACTTC.

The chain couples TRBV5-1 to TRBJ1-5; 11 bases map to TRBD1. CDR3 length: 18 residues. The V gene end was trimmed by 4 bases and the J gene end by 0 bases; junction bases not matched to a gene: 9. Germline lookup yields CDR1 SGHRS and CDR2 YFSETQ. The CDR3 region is CASSEGQGGHYSNQPQHF. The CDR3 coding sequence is TGCGCCAGCAGCGAGGGACAGGGGGGACACTATAGCAATCAGCCCCAGCATTTT.

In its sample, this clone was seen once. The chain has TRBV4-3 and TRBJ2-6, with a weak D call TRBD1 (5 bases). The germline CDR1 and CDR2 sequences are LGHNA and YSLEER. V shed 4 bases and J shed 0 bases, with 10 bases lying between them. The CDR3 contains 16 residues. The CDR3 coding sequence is TGCGCCAGCAGCCTTCAGGGATACTCTGGGGCCAACGTCCTGACTTTC. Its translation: CASSLQGYSGANVLTF.